These 14 T cell receptor beta chains originate from one sample sequenced in a study of tumor and adjacent non-tumor tissue in lung cancer. The library came from three nested PCR rounds adapted from ARM-PCR protocols. TCRdb independently ran MiXCR on the multiplex PCR reads; one entry per CDR3 protein. The sample lists under 250,000 distinct CDR3 sequences; around 71% were seen once. The template was RNA from unsorted bulk tissue. The sample was lung tumor tissue. The receptor source for this set is a man between 60 and 75 years old with non-small cell lung cancer.

This clonotype turned up a few times. The chain recombines TRBV12-3 or TRBV12-4 with TRBJ2-7; tentatively, D is TRBD1 (6 bases). This CDR3 contains 13 residues. V was clipped by 5 bases and J by 3 bases, with 11 bases between them. The CDR3 is CASSRTGFYEQYF. In DNA form, the CDR3 reads TGTGCCAGCAGTCGAACAGGGTTCTACGAGCAGTACTTC.

As concerns this clonotype: Given a much more abundant clone one base away, this may be a read error. This rearrangement joins TRBV20-1 to TRBJ1-1; D gene ambiguous. Per germline, CDR1 DFQATT and CDR2 SNEGSKA (reference sequence). This CDR3 contains 14 residues. The DNA for the CDR3 is TGCAGTACTAGAGATATGGGGTCCGCTGGGGAAGCTTTCTTT. It encodes CSTRDMGSAGEAFF.

A remark on this clonotype: The junction departs from germline at one end; a sequencing error may be responsible. The gene calls are TRBV4-2 and TRBJ2-5; TRBD2 aligns across 9 bases. This CDR3 region has 14 residues. CDR1 is LGHNA, CDR2 YNFKEQ, per germline. Written as DNA, the CDR3 is TGTACCAGCAGCTCGCGGGGGGGCGAAGAGACCCAGTACTTC. It encodes CTSSSRGGEETQYF.

Remarks on this clonotype: At one end, the junction sequence differs from germline, possibly due to a read error. The rearrangement uses TRBV4-3 and TRBJ1-2; 8 bases agree with TRBD1. This CDR3 has 18 residues. In germline, CDR1 is LGHNA, CDR2 YSLEER. The CDR3 reads CASSQDLGVGTGGYGYNF. CDR3 sequence (DNA): TGCGCCAGTAGCCAAGATCTTGGGGTTGGGACAGGCGGCTATGGCTACAACTTC.

J is TRBJ1-2 and V is TRBV20-1; tentative D call: TRBD1 (5 bases). This CDR3 has 18 amino acids. Trimming took 2 bases from V and 2 from J, leaving 24 bases between them. Germline-derived CDR1 and CDR2 are DFQATT and SNEGSKA (reference sequence). The CDR3 DNA reads TGCAGTGCTAGATCTGCCGGGGGTTGCCCTGGAGTAAACTATGGCTACACCTTC. Protein sequence: CSARSAGGCPGVNYGYTF.

A remark on this clonotype: One end of the junction is discordant with germline, which a read error may explain. The chain recombines TRBV11-1 with TRBJ2-1, with 7 bases matching TRBD1. The CDR3 runs 21 residues. Per the germline V gene, CDR1 is SGHAT and CDR2 is FQDESV (reference sequence). The CDR3 nucleotides read TGTTCCAGCAGCTTAGCTTGGGGTAGGGGGCTTTGTCGAAGCTCTTACAATGAGCAGTTCTTC. It is translated as CSSSLAWGRGLCRSSYNEQFF.

As regards this clonotype: A much larger clone differs from this one at a single base, so this may be a read error. The chain uses TRBV12-3 or TRBV12-4 and TRBJ2-7, with a possible D match to TRBD2 (6 bases). CDR3 length: 16 residues. V lost 7 bases and J lost 2, with 21 bases in between. The DNA for the CDR3 is TGTGCCAGCAATCATCTCCCGGGACTTGCACCCTACGAGCAGTACTTC. It specifies CASNHLPGLAPYEQYF.

With regard to this clonotype: This sequence may be a read error, since a much larger clone differs from it by one base. This chain joins TRBV12-3 or TRBV12-4 and TRBJ1-1; D perhaps matches TRBD1 (6 bases). CDR3 size: 13 residues. The ends were cut back, 4 bases at V and 5 bases at J, with 11 bases in the middle. CDR3 region: CASSYWGQTEAFF. The CDR3 DNA reads as TGTGCCAGCAGTTATTGGGGGCAGACTGAAGCTTTCTTT.

This clonotype was detected a few times. The V gene is TRBV29-1, the J gene TRBJ2-7, with D possibly being TRBD2 (6 bases). Trimming removed 4 bases at V and 6 bases at J, with 13 bases between. Per the germline V gene, CDR1 is SQVTM and CDR2 is ANQGSEA. CDR3 size: 12 residues. This CDR3 is CSVGLVVGEQYF. The CDR3 nucleotides are TGCAGCGTTGGACTAGTCGTCGGCGAGCAGTACTTC.

As regards this clonotype: A much larger clone differs from this one at a single base, so this may be a read error. This chain joins TRBV4-3 and TRBJ2-7; D may be TRBD1 or TRBD2 (5 bases each). Trimming stripped 3 bases from V and 2 bases from J, with 14 bases between. This CDR3 has 15 residues. Germline V gives CDR1 LGHNA, CDR2 YSLEER. The CDR3 DNA sequence: TGCGCCAGCAGCCACCTCGGGGCGGTTCCCTACGAGCAGTACTTC. Its protein product is CASSHLGAVPYEQYF.

Details on this clonotype: A much larger clone differs from this one at a single base, so this may be a read error. The DNA is left out, because the CDR3 cannot be placed on it with certainty; the CDR3 is given as TCRdb lists it. This sequence joins TRBV30 and TRBJ1-3; the table assigns TRBD1, which was not confirmed against the DNA. From its first to its last residue, the CDR3 has 12 amino acids. Germline V gene data show CDR1 as GTSNPN and CDR2 as SVGIG (reference sequence). CDR3 residues: CAWSVGTGTMYF.

On this clonotype: This may arise from a read error, as a much more abundant clone is one base away. The chain couples TRBV4-1 to TRBJ2-3, with TRBD1 matching 8 bases. The length of the CDR3 is 17 residues. The germline gives CDR1 MGHRA, CDR2 YSYEKL. V was pared by 1 base and J by 6 bases, with 12 bases of the junction left unmatched. CDR3 loop: CASSQARWDRKGDTQYF. DNA of the CDR3: TGCGCCAGCAGCCAAGCGAGGTGGGACAGGAAGGGGGATACGCAGTATTTT.

Comments on this clonotype: Germline is not matched at one junction end, which may reflect a read error. The chain recombines TRBV11-2 with TRBJ2-2; 9 nucleotides agree with TRBD1. Germline CDR1 is SGHAT and CDR2 is FQNNGV. CDR3 size: 17 residues. The DNA of the CDR3 is TGTGCCTGCAGCTGTTCACGGGACAGGGCGGACACCGGGGAGCTGTTTTTT. This codes for CACSCSRDRADTGELFF.

In regard to this clonotype: The germline gene is not matched at one end of the junction; a read error may be the cause. The rearrangement joins TRBV6-5 to TRBJ2-1; tentative D call: TRBD1 (6 bases). The CDR3 is 15 amino acids. Germline CDR1 and CDR2: MNHEY and SVGAGI. CDR3: CASSYSGQRGDEHFF. The CDR3 region has the DNA TGTGCCAGCAGTTACAGTGGACAGCGAGGCGATGAGCACTTCTTC.